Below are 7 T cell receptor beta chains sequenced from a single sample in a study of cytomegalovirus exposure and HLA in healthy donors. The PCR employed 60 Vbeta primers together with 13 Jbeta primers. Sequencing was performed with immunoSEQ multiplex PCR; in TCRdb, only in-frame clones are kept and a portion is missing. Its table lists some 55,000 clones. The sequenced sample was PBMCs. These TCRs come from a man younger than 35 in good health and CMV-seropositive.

CDR3 sequence: CASSSVGADNYGYTF. The CDR3 region has the DNA TGTGCCAGCAGCTCCGTAGGGGCCGATAACTATGGCTACACCTTC. V and J are TRBV28 and TRBJ1-2; the D gene is possibly TRBD1 (5 bases). The CDR3 runs 15 residues. Trimming cost V 6 bases and J 1 base, with 15 bases left between them. Germline V gene data show CDR1 as MDHEN and CDR2 as SYDVKM.

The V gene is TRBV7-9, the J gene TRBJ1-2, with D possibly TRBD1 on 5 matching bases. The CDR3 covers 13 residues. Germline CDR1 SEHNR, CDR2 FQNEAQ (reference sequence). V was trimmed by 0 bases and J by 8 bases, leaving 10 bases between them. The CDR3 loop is CASSLARQMGYTF. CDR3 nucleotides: TGTGCCAGCAGCTTAGCACGACAGATGGGCTACACCTTC. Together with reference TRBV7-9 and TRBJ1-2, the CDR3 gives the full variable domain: DTGVSQNPRHKITKRGQNVTFRCDPISEHNRLYWYRQTLGQGPEFLTYFQNEAQLEKSRLLSDRFSAERPKGSFSTLEIQRTEQGDSAMYLCASSLARQMGYTFGSGTRLTVV.

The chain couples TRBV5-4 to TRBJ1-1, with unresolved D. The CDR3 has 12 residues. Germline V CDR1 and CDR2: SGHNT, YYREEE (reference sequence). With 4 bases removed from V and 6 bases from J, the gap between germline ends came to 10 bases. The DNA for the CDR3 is TGTGCCAGCAGCCCCGGGGTCTCTGAAGCTTTCTTT. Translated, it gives CASSPGVSEAFF.

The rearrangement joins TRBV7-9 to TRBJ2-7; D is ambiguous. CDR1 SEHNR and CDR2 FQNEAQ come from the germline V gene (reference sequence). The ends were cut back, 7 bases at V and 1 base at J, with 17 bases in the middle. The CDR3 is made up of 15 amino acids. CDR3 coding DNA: TGTGCCAGCAACTTCAAAGGAACGAGGTCCTACGAGCAGTACTTC. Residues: CASNFKGTRSYEQYF.

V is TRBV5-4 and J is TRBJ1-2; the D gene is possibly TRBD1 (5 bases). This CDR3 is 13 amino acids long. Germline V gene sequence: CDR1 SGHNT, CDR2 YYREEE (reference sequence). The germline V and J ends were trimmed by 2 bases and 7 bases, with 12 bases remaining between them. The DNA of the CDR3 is TGTGCCAGCAGCTTTAATTCTAGGGGTGGCTACACCTTC. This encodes CASSFNSRGGYTF.

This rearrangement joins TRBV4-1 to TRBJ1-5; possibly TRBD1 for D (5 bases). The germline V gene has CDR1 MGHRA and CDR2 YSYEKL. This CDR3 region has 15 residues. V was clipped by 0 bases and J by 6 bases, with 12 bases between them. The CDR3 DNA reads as TGCGCCAGCAGCCAAGAGGGGGGGGGAGGTCAGCCCCAGCATTTT. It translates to CASSQEGGGGQPQHF.

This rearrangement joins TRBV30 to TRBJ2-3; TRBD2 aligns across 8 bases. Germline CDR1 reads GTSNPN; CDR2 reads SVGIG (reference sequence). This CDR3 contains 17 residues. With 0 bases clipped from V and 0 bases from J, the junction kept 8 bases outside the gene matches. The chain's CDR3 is CAWSVTPPGGSTDTQYF. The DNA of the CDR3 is TGTGCCTGGAGTGTAACCCCTCCGGGGGGGAGCACAGATACGCAGTATTTT.